Below are 4 T cell receptor beta chains sequenced from a single sample in a study of blood T cell repertoires in COVID-19. Produced via immunoSEQ multiplex PCR; TCRdb's table is partial and in-frame only. The sample holds under 150,000 clones, approximately 90% seen once. What was sequenced was peripheral blood. The receptors stem from a man aged 50 to 59 with acute or convalescent COVID-19.

J is TRBJ2-7 and V is TRBV3-1 (or the pseudogene TRBV3-2); TRBD1 aligns across 8 bases. The germline V gene encodes CDR1 LGHDT and CDR2 YNNKEL (reference sequence). V trimming: 1 base; J trimming: 9 bases; junction bases outside the gene matches: 8. CDR3 length: 14 amino acids. The CDR3 is CASSQVDRGFGQYF. The CDR3 DNA is TGTGCCAGCAGCCAAGTCGACAGGGGTTTCGGGCAGTACTTC.

The CDR3 loop is CASSEGDDSPLHF. The CDR3 DNA reads TGCGCCAGCAGCGAGGGGGACGATTCACCCCTCCACTTT. V and J are TRBV5-1 and TRBJ1-6, with a weak D call TRBD1 (6 bases). V was trimmed by 4 bases and J by 8 bases, leaving 10 bases between them. The length of the CDR3 is 13 residues. Germline CDR1 SGHRS, CDR2 YFSETQ.

V is TRBV7-9 and J is TRBJ2-3; D might be TRBD2 (5 bases). The CDR3 totals 15 residues. Trimming removed 2 bases at V and 2 bases at J, with 11 bases between. The germline gives CDR1 SEHNR, CDR2 FQNEAQ (reference sequence). As DNA, the CDR3 is TGTGCCAGCAGCTTACGGGGAGACTACACAGATACGCAGTATTTT. Translated: CASSLRGDYTDTQYF.

This clone was detected only once. This rearrangement joins TRBV15 to TRBJ2-3, with 11 bases aligning to TRBD1. CDR3 length equals 17 residues. Germline values: CDR1 LNHNV, CDR2 YYDKDF (reference sequence). With 1 base clipped from V and 2 bases from J, the junction kept 5 bases outside the gene matches. CDR3 loop: CATSRVVGQGVTDTQYF. The DNA for the CDR3 is TGTGCCACCAGCAGAGTTGTGGGACAGGGGGTCACAGATACGCAGTATTTT.